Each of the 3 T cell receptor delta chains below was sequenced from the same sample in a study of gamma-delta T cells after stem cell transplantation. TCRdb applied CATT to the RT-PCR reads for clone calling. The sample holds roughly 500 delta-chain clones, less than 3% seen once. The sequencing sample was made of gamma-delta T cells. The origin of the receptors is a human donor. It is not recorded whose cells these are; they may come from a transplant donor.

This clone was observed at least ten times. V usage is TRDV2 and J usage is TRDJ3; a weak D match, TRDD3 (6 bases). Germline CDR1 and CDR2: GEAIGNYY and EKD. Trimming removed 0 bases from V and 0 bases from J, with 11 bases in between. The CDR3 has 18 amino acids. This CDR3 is CACDTAGASSWDTRQMFF. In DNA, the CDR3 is TGTGCCTGTGACACCGCTGGGGCAAGCTCCTGGGACACCCGACAGATGTTTTTC.

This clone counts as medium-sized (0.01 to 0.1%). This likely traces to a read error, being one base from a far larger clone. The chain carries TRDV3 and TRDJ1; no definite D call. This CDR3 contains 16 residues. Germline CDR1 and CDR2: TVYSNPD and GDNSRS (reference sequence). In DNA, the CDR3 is TGTGCCTTTTTGGGCAAGTGGGCTCAGTACACCGATAAACCCATCTTT. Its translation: CAFLGKWAQYTDKPIF.

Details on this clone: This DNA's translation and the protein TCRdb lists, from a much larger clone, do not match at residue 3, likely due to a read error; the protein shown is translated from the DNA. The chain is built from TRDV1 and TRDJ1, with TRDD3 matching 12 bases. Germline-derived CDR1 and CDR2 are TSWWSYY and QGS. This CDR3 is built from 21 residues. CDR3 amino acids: CAVGEFLPSRYWGILSDKLIF. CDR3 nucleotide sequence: TGTGCTGTTGGGGAATTCCTCCCCAGTCGGTACTGGGGGATACTGAGCGATAAACTCATCTTT.